The entry below gives a single T cell receptor beta chain sequence along with its context. Its antigen remains unknown. Sequenced by immunoSEQ multiplex PCR; TCRdb stores in-frame clones only, minus some. Of tens of thousands of clones listed, over 75% are singletons. Trimming took 2 bases from V and 1 from J, leaving 5 bases between them. CDR1 and CDR2 (germline): GTSNPN, SVGIG (reference sequence). This CDR3 is 12 amino acids long. This entry belongs to a study of OX40 agonist ivuxolimab in advanced cancers. Across the whole study: Earlier treatment with anti-PD-1, anti-PD-L1 or anti-CTLA-4 was permitted, and 35% to 45% had received some. The study, taken as a whole, reports: In general, CD8+ T cells held more expanded clones than CD4+ did, on average. Determination of antigen specificity was not performed for the expanded peripheral T cells.

The chain has TRBV30 and TRBJ1-1; D not certain. Here the sequenced sample was CD4+ or CD8+ T cells sorted from blood, taken in a trial of the OX40 agonist ivuxolimab. This TCR derives from an adult with an advanced solid tumor such as melanoma, head and neck, liver or kidney cancer. This CDR3 reads CAWSLGNTEAFF. CDR3 in DNA: TGTGCCTGGAGTCTGGGGAACACTGAAGCTTTCTTT.